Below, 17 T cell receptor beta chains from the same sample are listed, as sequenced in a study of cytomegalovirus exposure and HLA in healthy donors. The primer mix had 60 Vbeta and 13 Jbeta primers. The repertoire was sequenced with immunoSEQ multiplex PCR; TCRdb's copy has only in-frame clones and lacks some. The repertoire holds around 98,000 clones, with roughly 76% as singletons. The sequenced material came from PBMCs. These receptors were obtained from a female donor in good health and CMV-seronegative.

CDR3 sequence (DNA): TGTGCCAGCAGTACTAGCGGGAGAGGGTACGAGCAGTACTTC. Translation gives CASSTSGRGYEQYF. V gene TRBV27 combines with J gene TRBJ2-7, with TRBD2 matching over 11 bases. V gave up 5 bases and J gave up 4 bases; unmatched junction bases: 4. Germline loops: CDR1 MNHEY, CDR2 SMNVEV (reference sequence). The CDR3 is 14 amino acids.

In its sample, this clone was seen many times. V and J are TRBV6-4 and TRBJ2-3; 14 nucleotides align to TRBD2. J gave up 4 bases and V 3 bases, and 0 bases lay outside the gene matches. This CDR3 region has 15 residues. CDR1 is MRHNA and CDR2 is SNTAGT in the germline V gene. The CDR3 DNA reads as TGTGCCAGCAGTGAGACTAGCGGGGGGGCAGATACGCAGTATTTT. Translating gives CASSETSGGADTQYF.

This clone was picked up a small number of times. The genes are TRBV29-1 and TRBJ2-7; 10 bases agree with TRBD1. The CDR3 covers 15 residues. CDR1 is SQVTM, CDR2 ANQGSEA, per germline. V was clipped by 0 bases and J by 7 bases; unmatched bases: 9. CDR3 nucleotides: TGCAGCGTTGAAGATCCCGGGACAGGGGTTGGGGAGCAGTACTTC. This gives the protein CSVEDPGTGVGEQYF.

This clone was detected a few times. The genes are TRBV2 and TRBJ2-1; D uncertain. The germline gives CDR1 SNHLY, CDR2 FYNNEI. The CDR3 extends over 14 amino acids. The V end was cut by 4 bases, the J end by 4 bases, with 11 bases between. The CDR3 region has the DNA TGTGCCAGCAGTGCGGTGAACAGATACAATGAGCAGTTCTTC. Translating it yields CASSAVNRYNEQFF. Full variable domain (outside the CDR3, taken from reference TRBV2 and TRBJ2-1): EPEVTQTPSHQVTQMGQEVILRCVPISNHLYFYWYRQILGQKVEFLVSFYNNEISEKSEIFDDQFSVERPDGSNFTLKIRSTKLEDSAMYFCASSAVNRYNEQFFGPGTRLTVL.

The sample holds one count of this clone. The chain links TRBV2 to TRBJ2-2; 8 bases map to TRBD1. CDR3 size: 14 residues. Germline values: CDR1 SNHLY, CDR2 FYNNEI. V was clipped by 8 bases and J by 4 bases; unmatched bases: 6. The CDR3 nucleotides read TGTGCCAGCCTCCAGGGGGCGATCACCGGGGAGCTGTTTTTT. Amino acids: CASLQGAITGELFF.

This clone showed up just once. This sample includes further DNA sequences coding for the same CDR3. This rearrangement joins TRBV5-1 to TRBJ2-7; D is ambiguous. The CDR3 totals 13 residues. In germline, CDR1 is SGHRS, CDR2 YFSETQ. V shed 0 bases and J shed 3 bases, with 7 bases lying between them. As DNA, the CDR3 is TGCGCCAGCAGCTTGGACTTCTTCTACGAGCAGTACTTC. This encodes CASSLDFFYEQYF.

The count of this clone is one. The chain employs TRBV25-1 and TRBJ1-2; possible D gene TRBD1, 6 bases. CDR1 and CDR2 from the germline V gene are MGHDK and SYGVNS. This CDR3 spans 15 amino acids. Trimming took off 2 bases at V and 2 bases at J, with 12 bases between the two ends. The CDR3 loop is CASSEGGALNYGYTF. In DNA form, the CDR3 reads TGTGCCAGCAGTGAAGGGGGGGCTCTCAACTATGGCTACACCTTC.

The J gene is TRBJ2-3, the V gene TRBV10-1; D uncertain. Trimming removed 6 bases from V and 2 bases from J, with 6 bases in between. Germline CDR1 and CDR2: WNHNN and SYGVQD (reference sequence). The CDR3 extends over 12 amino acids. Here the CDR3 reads CASSPNTDTQYF. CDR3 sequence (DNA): TGCGCCAGCAGCCCTAACACAGATACGCAGTATTTT.

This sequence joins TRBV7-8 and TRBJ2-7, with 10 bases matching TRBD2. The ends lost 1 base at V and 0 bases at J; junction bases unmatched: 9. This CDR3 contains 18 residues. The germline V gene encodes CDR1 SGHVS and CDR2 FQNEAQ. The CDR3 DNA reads TGTGCCAGCAGCTTAGTAGCTAGCGGGGGAGATACCTCCTACGAGCAGTACTTC. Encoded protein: CASSLVASGGDTSYEQYF.

DNA of the CDR3: TGTGCCAGCACCCAAAGTTGGGACAGGGCTAACAATGAGCAGTTCTTC. Protein product: CASTQSWDRANNEQFF. This rearrangement joins TRBV6-6 to TRBJ2-1, with 9 bases lining up with TRBD1. V trimming: 7 bases; J trimming: 5 bases; junction bases outside the gene matches: 12. The germline V gene has CDR1 MNHNY and CDR2 SVGAGI (reference sequence). This CDR3 is 16 amino acids long.

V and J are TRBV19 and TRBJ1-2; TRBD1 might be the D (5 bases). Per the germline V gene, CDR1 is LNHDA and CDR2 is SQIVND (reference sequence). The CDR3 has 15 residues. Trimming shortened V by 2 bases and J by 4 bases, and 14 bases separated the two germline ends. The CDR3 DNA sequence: TGTGCCAGTAGTATATCCAGGGCGCAAACCTATGGCTACACCTTC. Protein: CASSISRAQTYGYTF. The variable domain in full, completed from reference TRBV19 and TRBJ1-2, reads DGGITQSPKYLFRKEGQNVTLSCEQNLNHDAMYWYRQDPGQGLRLIYYSQIVNDFQKGDIAEGYSVSREKKESFPLTVTSAQKNPTAFYLCASSISRAQTYGYTFGSGTRLTVV.

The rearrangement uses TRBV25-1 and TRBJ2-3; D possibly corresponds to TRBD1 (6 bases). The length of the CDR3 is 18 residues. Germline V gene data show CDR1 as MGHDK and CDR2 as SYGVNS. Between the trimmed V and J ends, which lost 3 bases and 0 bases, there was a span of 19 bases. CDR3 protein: CASSDGGQGISSTDTQYF. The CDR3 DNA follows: TGTGCCAGCAGTGATGGCGGGCAGGGGATTTCTAGCACAGATACGCAGTATTTT.

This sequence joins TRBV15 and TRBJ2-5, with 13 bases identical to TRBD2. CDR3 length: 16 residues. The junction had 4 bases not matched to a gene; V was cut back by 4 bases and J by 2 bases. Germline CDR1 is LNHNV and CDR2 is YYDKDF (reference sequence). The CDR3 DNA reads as TGTGCCACCAGCACCTCGACTAGCGGGGGGCAAGAGACCCAGTACTTC. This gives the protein CATSTSTSGGQETQYF.

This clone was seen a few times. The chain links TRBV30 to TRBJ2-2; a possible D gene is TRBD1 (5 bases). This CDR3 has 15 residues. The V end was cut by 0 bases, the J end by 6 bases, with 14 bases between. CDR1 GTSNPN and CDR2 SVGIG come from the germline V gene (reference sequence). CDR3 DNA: TGTGCCTGGAGTGTAGCTTTCAGGGATGCCGGGGAGCTGTTTTTT. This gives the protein CAWSVAFRDAGELFF.

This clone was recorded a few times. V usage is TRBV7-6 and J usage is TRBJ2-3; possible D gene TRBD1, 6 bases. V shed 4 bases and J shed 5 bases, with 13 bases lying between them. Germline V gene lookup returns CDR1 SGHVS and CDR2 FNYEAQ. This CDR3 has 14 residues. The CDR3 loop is CASSSIKQGDTQYF. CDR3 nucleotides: TGTGCCAGCAGCTCGATAAAACAGGGAGATACGCAGTATTTT.

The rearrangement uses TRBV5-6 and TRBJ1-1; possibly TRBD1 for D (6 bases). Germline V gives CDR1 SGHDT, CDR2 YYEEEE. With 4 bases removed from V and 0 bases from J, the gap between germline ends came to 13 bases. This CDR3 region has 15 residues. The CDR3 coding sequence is TGTGCCAGCAGCCCCGAGACAGGCCTGAACACTGAAGCTTTCTTT. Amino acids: CASSPETGLNTEAFF.

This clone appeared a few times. CDR3 sequence: CASSLVLGQSTGELFF. Written as DNA, the CDR3 is TGTGCCAGCAGCTTGGTTTTAGGACAGTCCACCGGGGAGCTGTTTTTT. V usage is TRBV11-2 and J usage is TRBJ2-2; TRBD1 is a possible D gene (6 bases). This CDR3 has 16 amino acids. The germline V gene encodes CDR1 SGHAT and CDR2 FQNNGV. The V gene lost 3 bases and the J gene lost 4 bases, with 15 bases spanning the gap.